These 15 T cell receptor beta chains came from one sample sequenced in a study of tumor and adjacent non-tumor tissue in lung cancer. The template was RNA from unsorted bulk tissue. TCRbeta libraries were built with three rounds of nested PCR, modified from ARM-PCR. TCRdb recomputed calls from the multiplex PCR reads with MiXCR, one row per CDR3 protein. The sample carries 100,000 to 150,000 distinct CDR3 sequences, roughly 64% recorded once. Material for sequencing was lung tumor tissue. The source of these receptors is a man aged 25-45 years with non-small cell lung cancer.

On this clonotype: This may stem from a read error, because a much larger clone lies one nucleotide away. This sequence joins TRBV29-1 and TRBJ2-3; TRBD2 matches 8 bases. Germline assignment: CDR1 SQVTM and CDR2 ANQGSEA. The CDR3 totals 16 residues. CDR3 DNA: TGCAGCGTTGACGTGACTAGCGTAGCTAGCACAGATATGCAGTATTTT. This translates into CSVDVTSVASTDMQYF.

As for this clonotype: This may stem from a read error, because a much larger clone lies one nucleotide away. The CDR3, as DNA: TGCAGTGCGGTCAGACAGTACCCCTTAGCCAAAAACATTCAGTACTTC. This sequence encodes CSAVRQYPLAKNIQYF. J is TRBJ2-4 and V is TRBV20-1; tentatively, D is TRBD1 (5 bases). Germline V CDR1 and CDR2: DFQATT, SNEGSKA (reference sequence). This CDR3 spans 16 amino acids. Trimming cost V 6 bases and J 0 bases, with 18 bases left between them.

This clonotype was picked up one time. A junction boundary mismatches the germline segment, possibly from a read error. The rearrangement joins TRBV10-3 to TRBJ1-1; TRBD1 matches 8 bases. Germline V gene lookup returns CDR1 ENHRY and CDR2 SYGVKD. This CDR3 has 14 residues. The DNA for the CDR3 is TGTACCATCAGGGACAGGCAGGGCAACACTGAAGCTTTCTTT. This encodes CTIRDRQGNTEAFF.

Comment on this clonotype: A much more abundant neighbour one base away suggests this may be a read error. The chain couples TRBV6-5 to TRBJ1-1; 9 nucleotides align to TRBD1. CDR3 length: 14 residues. Trimming took 8 bases from V and 4 from J; bases not matched to a gene: 8. Germline loops: CDR1 MNHEY, CDR2 SVGAGI. For the CDR3, the DNA is TGTGCCAGCGCCCAACCGGGACAGGGCACTGAAGCTTTCTTT. This gives the protein CASAQPGQGTEAFF.

This clonotype was observed many times. This sequence joins TRBV29-1 and TRBJ2-3, with D possibly being TRBD1 (6 bases). Trimming stripped 3 bases from V and 0 bases from J, with 10 bases between. The CDR3 covers 14 residues. Germline CDR1 and CDR2: SQVTM and ANQGSEA. Written as DNA, the CDR3 is TGCAGCGTTGAGGGGGCCTCTAGCACAGATACGCAGTATTTT. Its translation is CSVEGASSTDTQYF.

Note on this clonotype: A read error may be the cause here, since a much bigger clone is one base away. This chain uses TRBV20-1 with TRBJ2-7; D is perhaps TRBD2 (5 bases). In germline, CDR1 is DFQATT, CDR2 SNEGSKA (reference sequence). There are 14 residues in the CDR3. The CDR3 DNA follows: TGCAGTGCTAGAGAATCCAGCGGCTCCAACGAGCAGTACTTC. Its translation is CSARESSGSNEQYF.

This clonotype was counted many times. This chain connects TRBV29-1 to TRBJ1-2; 10 bases agree with TRBD1. Looked up from germline, CDR1 is SQVTM and CDR2 is ANQGSEA. This CDR3 contains 16 residues. V trimming: 5 bases; J trimming: 4 bases; junction bases outside the gene matches: 13. CDR3 nucleotide sequence: TGCAGCGTTACCCCTTTTATTGGGACAGGGGTCTATGGCTACACCTTC. Protein product: CSVTPFIGTGVYGYTF.

Regarding this clonotype: One end of the junction varies from germline; a read error may be responsible. V gene TRBV7-8 combines with J gene TRBJ2-3; D unresolved. The CDR3 length is 13 residues. The germline V gene encodes CDR1 SGHVS and CDR2 FQNEAQ. CDR3 region: CACSLVPIDTRHF. The CDR3 nucleotides are TGTGCCTGCAGCTTAGTACCCATAGATACGCGGCATTTT.

As regards this clonotype: The junction shows a germline mismatch at one end, possibly a read error. This sequence joins TRBV11-1 and TRBJ2-2, with 7 nucleotides matching TRBD1. The germline gives CDR1 SGHAT, CDR2 FQDESV (reference sequence). CDR3 length: 15 residues. The CDR3, as DNA: TGTGCAAGCAGCCCAAACCCACAGGGGTCCGGGGAGCTGTTTTTT. This codes for CASSPNPQGSGELFF. The whole variable domain, remainder taken from reference TRBV11-1 and TRBJ2-2, is EAEVAQSPRYKITEKSQAVAFWCDPISGHATLYWYRQILGQGPELLVQFQDESVVDDSQLPKDRFSAERLKGVDSTLKIQPAELGDSAMYLCASSPNPQGSGELFFGEGSRLTVL.

J is TRBJ2-1 and V is TRBV12-3 or TRBV12-4, with TRBD2 identical over 9 bases. This CDR3 region has 16 residues. V shed 4 bases and J 8 bases; nucleotides not matched to a gene: 12. CDR3 sequence reads: CASSSGTSGGTHEQFF. CDR3 sequence (DNA): TGTGCCAGCAGTTCCGGGACCAGCGGGGGGACGCATGAGCAGTTCTTC.

Turning to this clonotype: A read error may account for a junction end that differs from germline. The chain recombines TRBV10-3 with TRBJ1-1; 9 bases line up with TRBD1. The CDR3 length is 14 residues. CDR1 is ENHRY, CDR2 SYGVKD, per germline. CDR3 loop: CAVSETGGYTEAFF. The DNA of the CDR3 is TGTGCCGTCAGTGAGACAGGGGGTTACACTGAAGCTTTCTTT.

The CDR3 region is CASSLPGTGGTGELFF. The CDR3 DNA follows: TGCGCCAGCAGCCTCCCCGGTACAGGGGGTACCGGGGAGCTGTTTTTT. The chain combines TRBV4-1 with TRBJ2-2, with TRBD1 matching 8 bases. Germline trimming cut 4 bases from V and 5 bases from J; bases unmatched to any gene: 9. The V gene's germline CDR1 is MGHRA and CDR2 YSYEKL. The length of the CDR3 is 16 residues.

The chain employs TRBV6-5 and TRBJ2-7; D possibly uses TRBD1 or TRBD2 (5 bases each). The ends were cut back, 2 bases at V and 5 bases at J, with 16 bases in the middle. The CDR3 extends over 15 amino acids. The germline gives CDR1 MNHEY, CDR2 SVGAGI. This CDR3 reads CASSYPGTPPNEQYF. CDR3 sequence (DNA): TGTGCCAGCAGTTACCCCGGGACGCCACCTAACGAGCAGTACTTC.

This clonotype was seen ten or more times. The chain uses TRBV11-2 and TRBJ2-4; TRBD2 agrees at 13 bases. J gave up 0 bases and V 3 bases, and 5 bases lay outside the gene matches. Germline assignment: CDR1 SGHAT and CDR2 FQNNGV. The CDR3 extends over 18 amino acids. The CDR3: CASSFGTSGILAKNIQYF. Written as DNA, the CDR3 is TGTGCCAGCAGCTTTGGGACTAGCGGGATTCTAGCCAAAAACATTCAGTACTTC.

Comment on this clonotype: A single base separates this from a much larger clone, so it may be a read error. J is TRBJ1-1 and V is TRBV6-5; D gene unclear. CDR1 MNHEY and CDR2 SVGAGI come from the germline V gene. The CDR3 contains 15 residues. The ends were cut back, 2 bases at V and 1 base at J, with 11 bases in the middle. CDR3 in amino acids: CASSYAKGPNTEAFF. The CDR3 DNA sequence: TGTGCCAGCAGTTACGCGAAAGGACCGAACACTGAAGCTTTCTTT.